This is a list of T cell receptor beta chains from one sample in a study of CD8+ T cells in alopecia areata. The method was immunoSEQ multiplex PCR; TCRdb's version includes in-frame clones alone and lacks a portion of them. Here the sample spans roughly 150,000 clones, 50% to 60% being singletons. Sequencing input: CD4+ T cells sorted from blood. These receptors were taken from a human donor in good health. The CDR3 runs from the conserved cysteine through the conserved F or W. D genes are given only for firm matches. Clone sizes are given selectively: once, few, many, or a class where the clone is expanded.

D	V	size	J	DNA	CDR3
-	TRBV30	-	TRBJ1-5	TGTGCCTGGAGTAAGGGTTCTAGCAATCAGCCCCAGCATTTT	CAWSKGSSNQPQHF
-	TRBV7-9	-	TRBJ2-7	TGTGCCAGCAGCTTAGAGGGGTTCGGGGGACAGTCCAATCGGGAGCAGTACTTC	CASSLEGFGGQSNREQYF
TRBD1	TRBV29-1	once	TRBJ1-1	TGCAGCTCTCGGACAGGGGGCAGGACTGAAGCTTTCTTT	CSSRTGGRTEAFF
-	TRBV7-9	few	TRBJ2-2	TGTGCCAGCAGCCCGGACCGGGCGGCTTCGCGGACCGGGGAGCTGTTTTTT	CASSPDRAASRTGELFF
-	TRBV14	-	TRBJ2-5	TGTGCCAGCAGCCAAGAAGGGGAGACCCAGTACTTC	CASSQEGETQYF
-	TRBV29-1	-	TRBJ2-4	TGCAGCGTTCGTGTGGCGGGACACAAAAACATTCAGTACTTC	CSVRVAGHKNIQYF
-	TRBV4-1	-	TRBJ1-2	TGCGCCAGCAGCCAAGATGGGACCGCAGCTTGGGGCTACACCTTC	CASSQDGTAAWGYTF
-	TRBV23-1	few	TRBJ1-2	TGCGCCAGCAGTCCGCCGAGGGGGGCGCACGGCTACACCTTC	CASSPPRGAHGYTF
-	TRBV7-9	-	TRBJ1-1	TGTGCCAGCAGCTTAGCCCTAGGGACTGAAGCTTTCTTT	CASSLALGTEAFF
TRBD1	TRBV29-1	once	TRBJ2-7	TGCAGCGTTGCCCGGGACAGTCCCTACGAGCAGTACTTC	CSVARDSPYEQYF